This TCR beta chain was found in a study of OX40 agonist ivuxolimab in advanced cancers. CDR3 length equals 13 residues. Trimming removed 4 bases from V and 11 bases from J, with 17 bases in between. The V gene's germline CDR1 is MGHRA and CDR2 YSYEKL. The repertoire was sequenced with immunoSEQ multiplex PCR; TCRdb's copy has only in-frame clones and lacks some. The table records 67,000 or so clones, around 83% of them present only once. The sequenced sample was CD4+ or CD8+ T cells sorted from blood, obtained in a trial of the OX40 agonist ivuxolimab. The clonotype comes from an adult with an advanced solid tumor such as melanoma, head and neck, liver or kidney cancer. The V gene is TRBV4-1, the J gene TRBJ2-5, with D perhaps TRBD2 (6 bases). The CDR3 DNA is TGCGCCAGCAGCCGGCTCCTGGGGGAGGCGCAGTACTTC. Translating it yields CASSRLLGEAQYF.